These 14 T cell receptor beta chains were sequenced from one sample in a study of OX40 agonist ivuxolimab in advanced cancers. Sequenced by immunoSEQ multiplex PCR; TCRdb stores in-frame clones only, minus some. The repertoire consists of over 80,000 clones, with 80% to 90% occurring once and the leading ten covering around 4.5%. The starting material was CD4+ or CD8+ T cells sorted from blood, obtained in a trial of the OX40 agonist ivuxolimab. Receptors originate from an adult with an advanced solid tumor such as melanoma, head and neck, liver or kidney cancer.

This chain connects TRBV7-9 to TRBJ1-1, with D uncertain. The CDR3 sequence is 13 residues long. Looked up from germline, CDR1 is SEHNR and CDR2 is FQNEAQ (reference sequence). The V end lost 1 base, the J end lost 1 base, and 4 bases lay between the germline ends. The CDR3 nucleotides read TGTGCCAGCAGCTTAGTTGAGAACACTGAAGCTTTCTTT. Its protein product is CASSLVENTEAFF.

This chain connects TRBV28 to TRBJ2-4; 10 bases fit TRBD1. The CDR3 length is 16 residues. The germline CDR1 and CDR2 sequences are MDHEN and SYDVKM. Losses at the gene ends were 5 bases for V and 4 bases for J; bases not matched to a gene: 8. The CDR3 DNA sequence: TGTGCCAGCAGTCATAGCCTGGGACAGGGGAAAAACATTCAGTACTTC. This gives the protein CASSHSLGQGKNIQYF.

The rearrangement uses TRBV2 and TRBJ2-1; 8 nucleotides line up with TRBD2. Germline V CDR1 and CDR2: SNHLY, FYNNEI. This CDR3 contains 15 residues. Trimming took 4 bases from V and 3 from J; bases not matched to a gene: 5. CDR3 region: CASSAPGGVYNEQFF. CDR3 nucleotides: TGTGCCAGCAGTGCACCGGGAGGGGTCTACAATGAGCAGTTCTTC.

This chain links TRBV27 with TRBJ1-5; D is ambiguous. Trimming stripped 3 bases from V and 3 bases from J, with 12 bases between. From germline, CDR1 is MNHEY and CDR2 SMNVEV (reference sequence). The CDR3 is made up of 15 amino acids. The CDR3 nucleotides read TGTGCCAGCAGTTTGAACCGGGCCTTCAATCAGCCCCAGCATTTT. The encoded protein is CASSLNRAFNQPQHF.

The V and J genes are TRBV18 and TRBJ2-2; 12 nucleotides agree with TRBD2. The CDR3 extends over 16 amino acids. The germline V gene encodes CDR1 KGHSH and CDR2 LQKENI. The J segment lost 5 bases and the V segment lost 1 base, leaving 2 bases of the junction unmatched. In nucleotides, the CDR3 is TGTGCCAGCTCACCACGGACTAGCGGGACAACCGGGGAGCTGTTTTTT. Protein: CASSPRTSGTTGELFF. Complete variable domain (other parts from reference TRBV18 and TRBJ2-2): NAGVMQNPRHLVRRRGQEARLRCSPMKGHSHVYWYRQLPEEGLKFMVYLQKENIIDESGMPKERFSAEFPKEGPSILRIQQVVRGDSAAYFCASSPRTSGTTGELFFGEGSRLTVL.

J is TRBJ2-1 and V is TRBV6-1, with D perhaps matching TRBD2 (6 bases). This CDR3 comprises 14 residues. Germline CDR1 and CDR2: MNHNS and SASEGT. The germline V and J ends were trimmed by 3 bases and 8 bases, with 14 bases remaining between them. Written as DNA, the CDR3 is TGTGCCAGCAGTGATCTCGGGGGAGGTGATGAGCAGTTCTTC. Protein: CASSDLGGGDEQFF.

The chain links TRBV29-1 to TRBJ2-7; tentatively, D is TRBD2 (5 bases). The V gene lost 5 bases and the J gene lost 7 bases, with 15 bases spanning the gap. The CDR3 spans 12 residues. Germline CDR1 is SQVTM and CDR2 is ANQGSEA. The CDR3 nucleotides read TGCAGCGTTCTGGGAGCCAGCAAGGAGCAGTACGTC. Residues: CSVLGASKEQYV.

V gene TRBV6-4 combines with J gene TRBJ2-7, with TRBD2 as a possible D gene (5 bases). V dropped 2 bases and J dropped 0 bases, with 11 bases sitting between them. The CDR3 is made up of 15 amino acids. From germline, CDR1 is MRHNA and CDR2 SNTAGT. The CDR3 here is CASSDLALSSYEQYV. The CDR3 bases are TGTGCCAGCAGTGACCTAGCTCTAAGCTCCTACGAGCAGTACGTC.

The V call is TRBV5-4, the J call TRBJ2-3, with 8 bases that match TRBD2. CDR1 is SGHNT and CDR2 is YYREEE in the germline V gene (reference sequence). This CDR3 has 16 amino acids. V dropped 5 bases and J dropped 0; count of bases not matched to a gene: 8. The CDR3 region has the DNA TGTGCCAGCAGAAATCCTCTAGCGGGTAGCACAGATACGCAGTATTTT. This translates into CASRNPLAGSTDTQYF.

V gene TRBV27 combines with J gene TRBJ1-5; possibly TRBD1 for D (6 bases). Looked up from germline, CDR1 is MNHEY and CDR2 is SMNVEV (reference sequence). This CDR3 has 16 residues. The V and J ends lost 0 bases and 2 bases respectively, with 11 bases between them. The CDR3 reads CASSLSWGGGNQPQHF. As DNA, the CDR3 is TGTGCCAGCAGTTTATCGTGGGGGGGCGGCAATCAGCCCCAGCATTTT.

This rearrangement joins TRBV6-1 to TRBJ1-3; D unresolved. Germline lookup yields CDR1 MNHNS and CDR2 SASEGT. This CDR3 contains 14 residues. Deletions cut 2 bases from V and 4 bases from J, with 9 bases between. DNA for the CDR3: TGTGCCAGCAGTGAATCCCGGTTAGGAAACACCATATATTTT. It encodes CASSESRLGNTIYF.

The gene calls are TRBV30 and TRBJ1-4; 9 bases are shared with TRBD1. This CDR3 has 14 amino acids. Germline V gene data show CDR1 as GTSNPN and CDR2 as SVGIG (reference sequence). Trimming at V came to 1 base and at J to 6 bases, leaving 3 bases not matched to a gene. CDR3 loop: CAWSAGTGYEKLFF. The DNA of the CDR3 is TGTGCCTGGAGTGCCGGGACAGGGTATGAAAAACTGTTTTTT. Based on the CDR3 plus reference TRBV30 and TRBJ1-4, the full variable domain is SQTIHQWPATLVQPVGSPLSLECTVEGTSNPNLYWYRQAAGRGLQLLFYSVGIGQISSEVPQNLSASRPQDRQFILSSKKLLLSDSGFYLCAWSAGTGYEKLFFGSGTQLSVL.

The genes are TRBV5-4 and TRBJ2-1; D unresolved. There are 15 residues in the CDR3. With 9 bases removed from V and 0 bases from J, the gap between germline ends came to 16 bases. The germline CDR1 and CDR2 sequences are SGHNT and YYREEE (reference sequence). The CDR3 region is CATSLTGSSYNEQFF. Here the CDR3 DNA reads TGTGCCACCTCTTTGACCGGAAGCTCCTACAATGAGCAGTTCTTC.

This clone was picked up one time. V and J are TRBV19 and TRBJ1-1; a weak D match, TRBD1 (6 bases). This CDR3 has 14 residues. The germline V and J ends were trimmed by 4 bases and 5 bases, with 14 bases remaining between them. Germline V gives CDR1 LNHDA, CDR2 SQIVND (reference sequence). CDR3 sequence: CASSNRERGTEAFF. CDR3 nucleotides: TGTGCCAGTAGTAACCGGGAGAGGGGGACTGAAGCTTTCTTT.